This T cell receptor (beta chain) was captured in a study of Ad26.COV2.S vaccination and SARS-CoV-2 variants. Study as a whole: Intramuscularly, Ad26.COV2.S was given either once or twice, 56 days apart. General study points: Across vaccine and placebo recipients, the breadth of non-spike TCRs was similar.

The table came from immunoSEQ multiplex PCR; TCRdb's copy has only in-frame clones and leaves some out. The sample holds 510,000 or so clones, around 90% seen once. This CDR3 has 14 residues. Trimming took off 6 bases at V and 6 bases at J, with 17 bases between the two ends. Germline CDR1 reads SGHKS; CDR2 reads YYEKEE (reference sequence). Treatment reported: some 20 received Ad26.COV2.S at low or high dose, single or two shots; 5 received placebo; per-sample allocation not given. Vaccine and placebo recipients were sampled on day 63 after the first injection. In the case of this clone: Its target is unknown.

Sample: peripheral blood, taken in a trial of Ad26.COV2.S vaccine versus placebo. The chain joins TRBV5-5 to TRBJ2-3; TRBD2 might be the D (6 bases). The receptor was derived from a person between 18 and 59 years old who received the Ad26.COV2.S COVID-19 vaccine or a placebo. The CDR3 coding sequence is TGTGCCAGCACGCTAGCGACAAACCTGGATACGCAGTATTTT. Protein sequence: CASTLATNLDTQYF.